These T cell receptor beta chains were read from a single sample in a study of cytomegalovirus exposure and HLA in healthy donors. Profiled with immunoSEQ multiplex PCR; TCRdb holds only in-frame clones, not every one. Among about 200,000 clones listed, roughly 81% were seen once. What was sequenced was PBMCs. These receptor sequences come from a woman in her 30s in good health and CMV-seropositive. The CDR3 runs from the conserved cysteine through the conserved F or W. A D gene is named only where the DNA matches it firmly. A row's size may be missing; if present it is once, few, many or a size class.

abundance: -; d_gene: TRBD1; v_gene: TRBV29-1; j_gene: TRBJ2-7; CDR3aa: CSVDVLGQIGGEQYF; CDR3nt: TGCAGCGTTGACGTCTTGGGACAGATTGGTGGCGAGCAGTACTTC
abundance: -; d_gene: -; v_gene: TRBV2; j_gene: TRBJ1-2; CDR3aa: CASSDELSGGYTF; CDR3nt: TGTGCCAGCAGTGACGAGTTATCGGGTGGCTACACCTTC
abundance: once; d_gene: TRBD1; v_gene: TRBV28; j_gene: TRBJ2-7; CDR3aa: CASSSPAGTGLYEQYF; CDR3nt: TGTGCCAGCAGTTCACCCGCCGGGACAGGGTTATACGAGCAGTACTTC
abundance: -; d_gene: TRBD1; v_gene: TRBV28; j_gene: TRBJ1-2; CDR3aa: CATLRDSHNYGYTF; CDR3nt: TGTGCCACCTTACGGGACAGCCATAACTATGGCTACACCTTC
abundance: -; d_gene: TRBD2; v_gene: TRBV28; j_gene: TRBJ2-1; CDR3aa: CASSRASAGGENEQFF; CDR3nt: TGTGCCAGCAGCCGCGCCTCAGCGGGAGGGGAGAATGAGCAGTTCTTC
abundance: -; d_gene: -; v_gene: TRBV18; j_gene: TRBJ2-1; CDR3aa: CASSPPSGTLGEQFF; CDR3nt: TGTGCCAGCTCACCACCTAGCGGTACCCTAGGTGAGCAGTTCTTC
abundance: -; d_gene: -; v_gene: TRBV7-9; j_gene: TRBJ2-5; CDR3aa: CASSLALTGRETQYF; CDR3nt: TGTGCCAGCAGCTTAGCCCTGACAGGGAGGGAGACCCAGTACTTC
abundance: -; d_gene: -; v_gene: TRBV28; j_gene: TRBJ2-7; CDR3aa: CASSLWAGEVGEQYF; CDR3nt: TGTGCCAGCAGTTTATGGGCCGGGGAGGTGGGGGAGCAGTACTTC
abundance: -; d_gene: TRBD1; v_gene: TRBV27; j_gene: TRBJ2-7; CDR3aa: CASSPGQGVPYEQYF; CDR3nt: TGTGCCAGCAGTCCGGGACAGGGGGTCCCTTACGAGCAGTACTTC
abundance: -; d_gene: -; v_gene: TRBV21-1; j_gene: TRBJ2-7; CDR3aa: CASTRGQGSPNYEQYF; CDR3nt: TGTGCCAGCACTAGGGGGCAGGGGTCACCGAACTACGAGCAGTACTTC
abundance: -; d_gene: -; v_gene: TRBV5-1; j_gene: TRBJ1-3; CDR3aa: CASSLSSDSGNTIYF; CDR3nt: TGCGCCAGCAGCTTGAGTAGCGACTCTGGAAACACCATATATTTT
abundance: -; d_gene: -; v_gene: TRBV5-1; j_gene: TRBJ2-7; CDR3aa: CASSLTNSYEQYF; CDR3nt: TGCGCCAGCAGCTTGACAAACTCCTACGAGCAGTACTTC
abundance: once; d_gene: TRBD2; v_gene: TRBV18; j_gene: TRBJ2-1; CDR3aa: CASSPNVRLAGGGDYNEQFF; CDR3nt: TGTGCCAGCTCACCAAACGTTAGACTAGCGGGAGGGGGTGACTACAATGAGCAGTTCTTC
abundance: once; d_gene: TRBD1; v_gene: TRBV5-1; j_gene: TRBJ2-4; CDR3aa: CASSETGGNIQYF; CDR3nt: TGCGCCAGCAGTGAGACAGGGGGAAACATTCAGTACTTC
abundance: -; d_gene: -; v_gene: TRBV7-2; j_gene: TRBJ2-4; CDR3aa: CASSLALAKNIQYF; CDR3nt: TGTGCCAGCAGCTTGGCCTTAGCCAAAAACATTCAGTACTTC
abundance: -; d_gene: TRBD2; v_gene: TRBV5-4; j_gene: TRBJ2-1; CDR3aa: CASSWTLAGARYEQFF; CDR3nt: TGTGCCAGCAGCTGGACACTAGCGGGAGCGCGATATGAGCAGTTCTTC
abundance: -; d_gene: TRBD2; v_gene: TRBV2; j_gene: TRBJ2-7; CDR3aa: CASSGEGGLYEQYF; CDR3nt: TGTGCCAGCAGTGGGGAGGGCGGGCTCTACGAGCAGTACTTC
abundance: -; d_gene: TRBD1; v_gene: TRBV19; j_gene: TRBJ1-5; CDR3aa: CASSRLGQGGIQPQHF; CDR3nt: TGTGCCAGTAGCCGACTTGGACAGGGCGGGATTCAGCCCCAGCATTTT
abundance: -; d_gene: TRBD1; v_gene: TRBV9; j_gene: TRBJ2-7; CDR3aa: CASSVSGQGAYEQYF; CDR3nt: TGTGCCAGCAGCGTAAGCGGACAGGGGGCCTACGAGCAGTACTTC
abundance: -; d_gene: TRBD2; v_gene: TRBV6-5; j_gene: TRBJ2-1; CDR3aa: CASTGREAPLNEQFF; CDR3nt: TGTGCCAGCACGGGACGGGAGGCACCCCTAAATGAGCAGTTCTTC
abundance: -; d_gene: TRBD1; v_gene: TRBV2; j_gene: TRBJ1-3; CDR3aa: CASRGQGNTIYF; CDR3nt: TGTGCCAGCAGGGGACAGGGAAACACCATATATTTT
abundance: -; d_gene: TRBD1; v_gene: TRBV18; j_gene: TRBJ1-3; CDR3aa: CASSPSGQGTGNTIYF; CDR3nt: TGTGCCAGCTCACCATCGGGACAGGGGACTGGAAACACCATATATTTT
abundance: -; d_gene: -; v_gene: TRBV9; j_gene: TRBJ2-5; CDR3aa: CASSPRLDQETQYF; CDR3nt: TGTGCCAGCAGCCCACGACTAGATCAAGAGACCCAGTACTTC
abundance: -; d_gene: TRBD1; v_gene: TRBV4-3; j_gene: TRBJ2-5; CDR3aa: CASSQTGVETQYF; CDR3nt: TGCGCCAGCAGCCAGACAGGGGTGGAGACCCAGTACTTC
abundance: few; d_gene: TRBD2; v_gene: TRBV6-1; j_gene: TRBJ2-4; CDR3aa: CASSGSAGGKNIQYF; CDR3nt: TGTGCCAGCAGTGGGTCCGCGGGAGGCAAAAACATTCAGTACTTC
abundance: -; d_gene: -; v_gene: TRBV6-1; j_gene: TRBJ2-2; CDR3aa: CASSARTNPNTGELFF; CDR3nt: TGTGCCAGCAGTGCGCGGACTAATCCGAACACCGGGGAGCTGTTTTTT
abundance: -; d_gene: -; v_gene: TRBV5-8; j_gene: TRBJ2-2; CDR3aa: CASSYGSTGELFF; CDR3nt: TGTGCCAGCAGCTATGGGAGCACCGGGGAGCTGTTTTTT
abundance: -; d_gene: TRBD1; v_gene: TRBV7-8; j_gene: TRBJ2-1; CDR3aa: CASSPTGGNEQFF; CDR3nt: TGTGCCAGCAGCCCGACAGGGGGCAATGAGCAGTTCTTC
abundance: -; d_gene: -; v_gene: TRBV7-2; j_gene: TRBJ2-2; CDR3aa: CASSLRLGQAGELFF; CDR3nt: TGTGCCAGCAGCTTACGCCTGGGGCAGGCCGGGGAGCTGTTTTTT
abundance: -; d_gene: -; v_gene: TRBV18; j_gene: TRBJ2-7; CDR3aa: CASSLVVSHEQYF; CDR3nt: TGTGCCAGCTCACTCGTAGTTTCCCACGAGCAGTACTTC
abundance: -; d_gene: -; v_gene: TRBV28; j_gene: TRBJ2-1; CDR3aa: CASSTDSLNEQFF; CDR3nt: TGTGCCAGCAGTACCGACAGCCTCAATGAGCAGTTCTTC
abundance: -; d_gene: TRBD1; v_gene: TRBV2; j_gene: TRBJ2-7; CDR3aa: CASSGPRQGANREQYF; CDR3nt: TGTGCCAGCAGTGGGCCTAGACAGGGGGCTAATCGGGAGCAGTACTTC
abundance: -; d_gene: TRBD2; v_gene: TRBV5-4; j_gene: TRBJ2-2; CDR3aa: CASSRRGGENTGELFF; CDR3nt: TGTGCCAGCAGCCGACGGGGGGGCGAGAACACCGGGGAGCTGTTTTTT
abundance: -; d_gene: TRBD2; v_gene: TRBV2; j_gene: TRBJ2-1; CDR3aa: CASRTLAGESYNEQFF; CDR3nt: TGTGCCAGCAGAACCTTAGCGGGAGAGTCCTACAATGAGCAGTTCTTC
abundance: -; d_gene: -; v_gene: TRBV6-5; j_gene: TRBJ1-1; CDR3aa: CASSYSGAMNTEAFF; CDR3nt: TGTGCCAGCAGTTACTCGGGGGCCATGAACACTGAAGCTTTCTTT
abundance: -; d_gene: -; v_gene: TRBV27; j_gene: TRBJ1-4; CDR3aa: CASGFGQGGEKLFF; CDR3nt: TGTGCCAGCGGATTCGGGCAGGGAGGTGAAAAACTGTTTTTT
abundance: -; d_gene: -; v_gene: TRBV10-3; j_gene: TRBJ2-4; CDR3aa: CAISKEPGDIQYF; CDR3nt: TGTGCCATCAGCAAGGAACCAGGGGACATTCAGTACTTC
abundance: -; d_gene: TRBD2; v_gene: TRBV7-9; j_gene: TRBJ2-1; CDR3aa: CASSLAGLVGNEQFF; CDR3nt: TGTGCCAGCAGCTTAGCAGGACTAGTCGGCAATGAGCAGTTCTTC
abundance: -; d_gene: TRBD1; v_gene: TRBV28; j_gene: TRBJ2-3; CDR3aa: CASSLGTGTDTQYF; CDR3nt: TGTGCCAGCAGTTTAGGGACAGGTACGGATACGCAGTATTTT